What follows is one T cell receptor (beta chain) and its context. Its matching antigen is unknown. The data derive from a study of vaccination effects on CD4 cells after COVID-19. The wider study: Samples collected post-vaccine were obtained a median of 72 days after the second dose.

Pools of viral peptides were used by the ViraFEST assay to expand antigen-specific CD4+ T cells ahead of sequencing. Upon completion of about eleven days in culture, CD4+ T cells were isolated. All study participants received two doses of BNT162b2 or mRNA-1273 vaccine. Produced via immunoSEQ multiplex PCR; TCRdb's table is partial and in-frame only. The sample includes about 27,000 clones, around four fifths seen only once; the top ten take over 1.3%. Trimming cost V 3 bases and J 2 bases, with 5 bases left between them. CDR3 length equals 13 residues. CDR1 and CDR2 (germline): MNHNS, SASEGT. The chain uses TRBV6-1 and TRBJ2-1; D is unresolved. This material consisted of CD4+ T cells from PBMCs cultured with HCoV-NL63 spike peptides, taken after COVID-19 vaccination. The TCR was taken from a human donor who received a COVID-19 vaccine. Some clones in this sample may be carry-over from other donors' samples. The CDR3 protein is CASSDRPYNEQFF. The CDR3 coding sequence is TGTGCCAGCAGTGACAGACCCTACAATGAGCAGTTCTTC.